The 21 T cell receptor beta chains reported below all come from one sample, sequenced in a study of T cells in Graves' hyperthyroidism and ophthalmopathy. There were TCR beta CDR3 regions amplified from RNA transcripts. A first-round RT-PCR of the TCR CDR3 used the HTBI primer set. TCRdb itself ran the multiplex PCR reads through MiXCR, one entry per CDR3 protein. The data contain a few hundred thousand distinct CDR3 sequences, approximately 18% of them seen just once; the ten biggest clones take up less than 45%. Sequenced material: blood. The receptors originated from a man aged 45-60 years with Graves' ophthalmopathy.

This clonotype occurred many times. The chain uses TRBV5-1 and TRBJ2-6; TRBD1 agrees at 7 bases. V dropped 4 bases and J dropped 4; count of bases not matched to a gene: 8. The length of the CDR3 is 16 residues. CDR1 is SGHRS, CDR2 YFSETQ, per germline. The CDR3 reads CASSATGSGGANVLTF. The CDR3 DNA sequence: TGCGCCAGCAGCGCGACAGGGTCCGGAGGGGCCAACGTCCTGACTTTC.

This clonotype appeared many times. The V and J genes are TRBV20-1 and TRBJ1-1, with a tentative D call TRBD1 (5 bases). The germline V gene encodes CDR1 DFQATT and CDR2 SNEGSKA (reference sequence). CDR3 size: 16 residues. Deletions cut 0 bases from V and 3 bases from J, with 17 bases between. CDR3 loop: CSAREPKGRWDTEAFF. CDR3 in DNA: TGCAGTGCTAGAGAGCCGAAGGGGCGCTGGGACACTGAAGCTTTCTTT.

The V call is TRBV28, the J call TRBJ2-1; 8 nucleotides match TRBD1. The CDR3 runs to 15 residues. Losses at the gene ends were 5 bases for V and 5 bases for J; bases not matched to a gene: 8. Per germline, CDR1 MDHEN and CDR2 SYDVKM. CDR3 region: CASSPDREFNNEQFF. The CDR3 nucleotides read TGTGCCAGCAGTCCGGACAGGGAATTCAACAATGAGCAGTTCTTC.

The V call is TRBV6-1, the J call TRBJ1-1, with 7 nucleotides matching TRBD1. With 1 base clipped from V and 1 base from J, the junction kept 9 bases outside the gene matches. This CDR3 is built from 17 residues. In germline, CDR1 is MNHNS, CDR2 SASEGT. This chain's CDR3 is CASSEGIFRGTNTEAFF. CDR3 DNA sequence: TGTGCCAGCAGTGAAGGCATCTTCAGGGGGACGAACACTGAAGCTTTCTTT.

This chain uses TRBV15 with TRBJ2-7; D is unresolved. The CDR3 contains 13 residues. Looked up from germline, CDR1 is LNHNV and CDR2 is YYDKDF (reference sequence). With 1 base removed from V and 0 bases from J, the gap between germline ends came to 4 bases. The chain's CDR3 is CATSRGNSYEQYF. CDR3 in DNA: TGTGCCACCAGCAGAGGCAACTCCTACGAGCAGTACTTC.

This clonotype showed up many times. CDR3 residues: CAWTGGTAEAFF. The CDR3 DNA is TGTGCCTGGACCGGAGGGACGGCAGAAGCTTTCTTT. The V gene is TRBV30, the J gene TRBJ1-1, with D tentatively TRBD1 (5 bases). Germline V CDR1 and CDR2: GTSNPN, SVGIG (reference sequence). V was clipped by 4 bases and J by 8 bases, with 14 bases between them. CDR3 length equals 12 residues.

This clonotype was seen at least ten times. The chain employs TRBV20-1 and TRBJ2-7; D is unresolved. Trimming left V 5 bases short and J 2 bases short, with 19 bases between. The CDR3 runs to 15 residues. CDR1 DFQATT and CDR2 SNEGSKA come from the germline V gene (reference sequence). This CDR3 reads CSAPPLDPVAYEQYF. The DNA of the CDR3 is TGCAGTGCTCCACCCTTAGACCCGGTGGCCTACGAGCAGTACTTC.

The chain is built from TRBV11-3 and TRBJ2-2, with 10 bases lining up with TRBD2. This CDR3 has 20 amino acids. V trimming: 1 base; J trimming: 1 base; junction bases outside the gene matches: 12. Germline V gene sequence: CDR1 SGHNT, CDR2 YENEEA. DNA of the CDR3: TGTGCCAGCAGCTTAGTTGGTTTCCGACTAGCGGGTCGGAACACCGGGGAGCTGTTTTTT. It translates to CASSLVGFRLAGRNTGELFF.

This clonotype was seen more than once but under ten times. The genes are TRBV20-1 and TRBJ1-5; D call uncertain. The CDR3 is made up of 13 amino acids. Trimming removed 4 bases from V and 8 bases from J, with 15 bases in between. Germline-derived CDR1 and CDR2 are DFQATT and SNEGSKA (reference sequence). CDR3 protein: CSATRANSEPQHF. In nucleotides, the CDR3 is TGCAGTGCTACCCGGGCAAATTCCGAGCCCCAGCATTTT.

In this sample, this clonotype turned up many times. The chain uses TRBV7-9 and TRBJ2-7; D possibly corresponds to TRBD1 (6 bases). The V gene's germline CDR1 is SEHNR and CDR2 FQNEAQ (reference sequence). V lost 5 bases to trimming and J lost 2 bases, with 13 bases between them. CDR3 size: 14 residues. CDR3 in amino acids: CASSKGTLTYEQYF. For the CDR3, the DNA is TGTGCCAGCAGCAAGGGGACACTTACCTACGAGCAGTACTTC.

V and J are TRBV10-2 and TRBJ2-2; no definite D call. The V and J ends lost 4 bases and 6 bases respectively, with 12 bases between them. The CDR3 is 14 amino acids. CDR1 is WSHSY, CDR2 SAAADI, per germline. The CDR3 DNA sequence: TGCGCCAGCAGTGGGAGACCTACCCCCGGGGAGCTGTTTTTT. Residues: CASSGRPTPGELFF.

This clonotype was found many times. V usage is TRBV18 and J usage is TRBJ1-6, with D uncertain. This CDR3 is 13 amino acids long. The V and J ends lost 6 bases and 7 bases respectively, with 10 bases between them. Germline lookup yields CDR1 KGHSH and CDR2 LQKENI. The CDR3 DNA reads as TGTGCCAGCTCCAACTGGATCAATTCACCCCTCCACTTT. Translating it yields CASSNWINSPLHF.

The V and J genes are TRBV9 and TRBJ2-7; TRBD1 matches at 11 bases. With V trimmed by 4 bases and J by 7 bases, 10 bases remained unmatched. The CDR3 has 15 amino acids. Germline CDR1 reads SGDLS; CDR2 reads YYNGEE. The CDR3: CASSSRTGGVWEQYF. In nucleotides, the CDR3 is TGTGCCAGCAGCTCTCGGACAGGGGGCGTGTGGGAGCAGTACTTC. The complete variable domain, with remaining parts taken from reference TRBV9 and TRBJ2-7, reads DSGVTQTPKHLITATGQRVTLRCSPRSGDLSVYWYQQSLDQGLQFLIQYYNGEERAKGNILERFSAQQFPDLHSELNLSSLELGDSALYFCASSSRTGGVWEQYFGPGTRLTVT.

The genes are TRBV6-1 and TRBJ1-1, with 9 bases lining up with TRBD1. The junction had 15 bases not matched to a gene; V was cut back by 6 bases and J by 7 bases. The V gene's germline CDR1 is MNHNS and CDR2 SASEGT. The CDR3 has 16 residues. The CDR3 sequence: CASRARQGGDLGEAFF. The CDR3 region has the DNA TGTGCCAGCAGGGCCCGACAGGGGGGGGATCTAGGTGAAGCTTTCTTT.

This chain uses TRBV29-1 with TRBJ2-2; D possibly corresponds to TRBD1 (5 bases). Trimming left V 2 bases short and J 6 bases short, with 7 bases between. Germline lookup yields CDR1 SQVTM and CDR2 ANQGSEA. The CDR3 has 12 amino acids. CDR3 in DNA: TGCAGCGTTGAATGGGGCCCCGGGGAGCTGTTTTTT. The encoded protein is CSVEWGPGELFF.

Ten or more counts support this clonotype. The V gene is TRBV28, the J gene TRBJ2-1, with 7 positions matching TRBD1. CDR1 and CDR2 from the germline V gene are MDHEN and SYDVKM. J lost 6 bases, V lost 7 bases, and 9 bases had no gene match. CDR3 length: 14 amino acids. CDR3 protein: CASNRGGSINEQFF. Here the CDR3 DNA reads TGTGCCAGCAATCGAGGGGGCTCTATCAATGAGCAGTTCTTC.

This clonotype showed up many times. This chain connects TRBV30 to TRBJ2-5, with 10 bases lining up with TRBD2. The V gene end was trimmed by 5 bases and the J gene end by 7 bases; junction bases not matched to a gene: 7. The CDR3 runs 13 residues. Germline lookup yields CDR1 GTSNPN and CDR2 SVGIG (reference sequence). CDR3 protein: CAWVLAGSGTQYF. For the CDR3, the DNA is TGTGCCTGGGTACTAGCGGGGTCCGGGACCCAGTACTTC.

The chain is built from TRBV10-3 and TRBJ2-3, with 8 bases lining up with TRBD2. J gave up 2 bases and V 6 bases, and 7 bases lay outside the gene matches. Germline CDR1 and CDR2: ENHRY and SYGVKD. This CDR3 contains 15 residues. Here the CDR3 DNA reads TGTGCCATCAGGAGCCCGGGAGGGTCCACAGATACGCAGTATTTT. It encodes CAIRSPGGSTDTQYF.

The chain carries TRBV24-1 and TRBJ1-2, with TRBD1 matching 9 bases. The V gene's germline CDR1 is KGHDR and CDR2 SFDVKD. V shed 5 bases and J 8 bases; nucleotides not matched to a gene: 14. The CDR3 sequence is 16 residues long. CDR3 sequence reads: CATSALSTGGVDGYTF. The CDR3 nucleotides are TGTGCCACCAGTGCCCTATCGACAGGGGGAGTAGACGGCTACACCTTC.

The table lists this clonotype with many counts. CDR3 in DNA: TGTGCCAGCAGGTCCGGGACAGAGCCCTACGAGCAGTACTTC. Its protein product is CASRSGTEPYEQYF. This rearrangement joins TRBV11-2 to TRBJ2-7; 7 nucleotides match TRBD1. V gave up 6 bases and J gave up 2 bases; unmatched junction bases: 7. Germline lookup yields CDR1 SGHAT and CDR2 FQNNGV. This CDR3 region has 14 residues.

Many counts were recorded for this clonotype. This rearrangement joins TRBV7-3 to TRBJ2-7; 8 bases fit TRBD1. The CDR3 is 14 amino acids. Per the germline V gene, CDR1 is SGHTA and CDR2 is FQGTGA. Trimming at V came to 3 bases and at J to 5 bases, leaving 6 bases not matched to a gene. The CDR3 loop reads CASSLDRVVNEQYF. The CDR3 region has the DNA TGTGCCAGCAGCTTGGACAGGGTTGTAAACGAGCAGTACTTC. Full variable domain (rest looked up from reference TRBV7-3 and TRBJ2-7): GAGVSQTPSNKVTEKGKYVELRCDPISGHTALYWYRQSLGQGPEFLIYFQGTGAADDSGLPNDRFFAVRPEGSVSTLKIQRTERGDSAVYLCASSLDRVVNEQYFGPGTRLTVT.